The clone carrying this TCR beta chain occurred a few times. Its antigen is as yet unknown. The entry originates in a study of beta chain features in type 1 diabetes. Expressed TCRB transcripts were sequenced, since all the RNA that had been isolated was reverse transcribed. This table comes from immunoSEQ multiplex PCR, and its TCRdb copy is limited to in-frame clones, with some not included. The sample lists roughly 310,000 clones, approximately 10% occurring once. V was clipped by 5 bases and J by 4 bases; unmatched bases: 8. There are 16 residues in the CDR3. Germline assignment: CDR1 SGHTA and CDR2 FQGTGA. The study, taken as a whole, reports: The study found moderately but significantly shorter TCRB CDR3s in all four CD4+ subsets of Type 1 diabetes patients. Researchers could not determine here whether HLA type influences TCRB rearrangement.

Sequencing was done on a sample of naive CD4+ T cells from blood. This receptor was obtained from a woman aged 25 to 45 in good health. The chain is built from TRBV7-3 and TRBJ2-3; 11 nucleotides match TRBD1. CDR3 in DNA: TGTGCCAGCAGCCTTAACGGACAGGGGGCGTCAGATACGCAGTATTTT. This encodes CASSLNGQGASDTQYF.